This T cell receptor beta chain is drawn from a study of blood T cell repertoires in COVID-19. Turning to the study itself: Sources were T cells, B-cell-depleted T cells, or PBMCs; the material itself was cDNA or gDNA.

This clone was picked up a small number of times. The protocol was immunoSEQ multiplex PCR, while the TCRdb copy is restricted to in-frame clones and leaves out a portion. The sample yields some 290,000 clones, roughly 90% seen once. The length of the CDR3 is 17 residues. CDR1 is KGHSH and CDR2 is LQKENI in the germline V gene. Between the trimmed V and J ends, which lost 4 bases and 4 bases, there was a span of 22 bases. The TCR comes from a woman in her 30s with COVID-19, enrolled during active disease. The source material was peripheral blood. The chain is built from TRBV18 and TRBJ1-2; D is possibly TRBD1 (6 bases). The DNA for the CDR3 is TGTGCCAGCTCACGAGGGACAACCCCTTATCTTTCCTATGGCTACACCTTC. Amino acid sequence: CASSRGTTPYLSYGYTF.